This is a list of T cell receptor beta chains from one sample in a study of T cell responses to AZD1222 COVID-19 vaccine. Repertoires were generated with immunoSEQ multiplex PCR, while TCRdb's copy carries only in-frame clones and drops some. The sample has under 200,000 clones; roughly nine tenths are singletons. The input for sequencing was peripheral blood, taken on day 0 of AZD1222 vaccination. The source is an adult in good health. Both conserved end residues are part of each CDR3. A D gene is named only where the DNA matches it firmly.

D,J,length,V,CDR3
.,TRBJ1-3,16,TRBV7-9,CASSLAQGWTGNTIYF
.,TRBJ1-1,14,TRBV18,CASSPGQPYTEAFF
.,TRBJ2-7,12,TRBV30,CAWSSSSYEQYF
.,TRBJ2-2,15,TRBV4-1,CASSQDWTYTGELFF
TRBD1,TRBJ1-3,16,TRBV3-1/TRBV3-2,CASSQVVTGRGNTIYF
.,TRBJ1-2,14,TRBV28,CASSFLVTNYGYTF
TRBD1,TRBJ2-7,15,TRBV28,CASSLPGTGDYEQYF
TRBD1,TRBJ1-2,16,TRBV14,CASSHLGQTAGYGYTF
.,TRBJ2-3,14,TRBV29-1,CSAAEGSSTDTQYF
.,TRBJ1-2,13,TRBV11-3,CASSLPGAYGYTF
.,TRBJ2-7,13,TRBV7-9,CASSFEGLHEQYF
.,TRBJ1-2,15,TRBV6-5,CASSYDGRKNYGYTF
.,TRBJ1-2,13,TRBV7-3,CASSLQGIYGYTF
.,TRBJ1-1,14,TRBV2,CASSESEGGTEAFF
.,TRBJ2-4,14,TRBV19,CASSIKGPQNIQYF
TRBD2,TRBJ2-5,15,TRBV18,CASSPQRGHQETQYF
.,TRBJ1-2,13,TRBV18,CASSPGQDYGYTF
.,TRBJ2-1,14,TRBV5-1,CASSLGLHDNEQFF
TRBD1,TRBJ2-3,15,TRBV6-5,CASSANRGSTDTQYF
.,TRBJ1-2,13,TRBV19,CASSIVPGAGYTF
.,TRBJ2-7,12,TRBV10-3,CAISVSSYEQYF
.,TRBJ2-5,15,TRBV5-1,CASSLGSLTQETQYF
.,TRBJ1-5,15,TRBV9,CASSFTPGADQPQHF
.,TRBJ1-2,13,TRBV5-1,CASAAWGNYGYTF
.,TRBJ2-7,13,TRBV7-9,CASSLAGRNEQYF
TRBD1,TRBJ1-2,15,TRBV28,CASSGGGGTAYGYTF
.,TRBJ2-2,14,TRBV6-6,CASTKGGNTGELFF
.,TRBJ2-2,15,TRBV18,CASSPRTANTGELFF
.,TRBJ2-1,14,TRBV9,CASSPGDSYNEQFF
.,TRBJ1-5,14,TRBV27,CASSFAGTNQPQHF
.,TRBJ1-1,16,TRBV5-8,CASSSPRRGWNTEAFF
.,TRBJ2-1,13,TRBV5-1,CASSPGQYNEQFF
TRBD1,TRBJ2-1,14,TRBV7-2,CASSSGQGVDEQFF